The clone carrying this T cell receptor (beta chain) showed up many times. The antigen is undetermined. This CDR3 comprises 15 residues. The germline V gene encodes CDR1 SGHTA and CDR2 FQGNSA. V gave up 1 base and J gave up 3 bases, with 13 bases separating them. This specimen comes from a study of read filtering for tumor transcriptome and immune sequencing. Broader study findings: About 80% of IR-seq clonotypes had a single read, yet these held approximately 3.7% of reads. Even smaller IR-seq throughput identified most shared clonotypes.

Molecular barcoded adaptors covering alpha/delta and beta/gamma chains were used on roughly 400 ng RNA. Each CDR3 protein is one row after TCRdb ran MiXCR on the reads. This sample has approximately 65,000 distinct CDR3 sequences; approximately 15% occur once, and the top ten carry around 45%. Sequencing was performed on a population of CD138-negative cells sorted from bone marrow. The chain combines TRBV7-2 with TRBJ2-7; a weak D match, TRBD2 (6 bases). The TCR was taken from a donor at least 40 years old with multiple myeloma. CDR3 bases: TGTGCCAGCAGCTTAGGAGGGACTTCCCTCTACGAGCAGTACTTC. The encoded protein is CASSLGGTSLYEQYF.